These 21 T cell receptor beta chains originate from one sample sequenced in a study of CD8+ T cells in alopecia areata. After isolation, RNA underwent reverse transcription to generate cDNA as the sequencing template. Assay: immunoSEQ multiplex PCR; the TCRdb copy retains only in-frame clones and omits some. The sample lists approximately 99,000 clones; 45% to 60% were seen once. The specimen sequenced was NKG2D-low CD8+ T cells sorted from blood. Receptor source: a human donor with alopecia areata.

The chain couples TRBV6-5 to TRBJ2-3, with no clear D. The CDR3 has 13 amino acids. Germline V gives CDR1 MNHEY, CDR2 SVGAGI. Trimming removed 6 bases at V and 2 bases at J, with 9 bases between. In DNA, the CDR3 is TGTGCCAGCAGCATCCACTCCACAGATACGCAGTATTTT. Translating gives CASSIHSTDTQYF.

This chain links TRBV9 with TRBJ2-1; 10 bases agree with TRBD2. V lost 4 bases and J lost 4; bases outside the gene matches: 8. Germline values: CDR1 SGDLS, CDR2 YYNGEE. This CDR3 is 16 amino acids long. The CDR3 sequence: CASSPTSGRDYNEQFF. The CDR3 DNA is TGTGCCAGCAGCCCAACCAGCGGGAGGGATTACAATGAGCAGTTCTTC.

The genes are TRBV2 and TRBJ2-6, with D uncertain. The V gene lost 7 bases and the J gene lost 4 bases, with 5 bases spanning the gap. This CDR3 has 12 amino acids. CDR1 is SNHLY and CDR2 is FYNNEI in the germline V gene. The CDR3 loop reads CASKGGANVLTF. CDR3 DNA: TGTGCCAGCAAGGGAGGGGCCAACGTCCTGACTTTC.

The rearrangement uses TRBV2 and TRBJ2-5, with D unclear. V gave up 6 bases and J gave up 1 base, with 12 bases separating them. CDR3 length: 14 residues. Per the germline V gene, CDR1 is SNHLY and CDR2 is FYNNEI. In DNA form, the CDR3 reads TGTGCCAGCAGGGGGAATGACGGCCAAGAGACCCAGTACTTC. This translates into CASRGNDGQETQYF. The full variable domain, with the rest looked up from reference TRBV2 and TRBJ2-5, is EPEVTQTPSHQVTQMGQEVILRCVPISNHLYFYWYRQILGQKVEFLVSFYNNEISEKSEIFDDQFSVERPDGSNFTLKIRSTKLEDSAMYFCASRGNDGQETQYFGPGTRLLVL.

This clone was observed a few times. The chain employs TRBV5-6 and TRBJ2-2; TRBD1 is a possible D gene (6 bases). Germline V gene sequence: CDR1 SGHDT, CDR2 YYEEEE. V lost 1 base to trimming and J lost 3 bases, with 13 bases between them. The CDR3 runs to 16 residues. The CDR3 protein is CASSLMTDRYTGELFF. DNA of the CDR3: TGTGCCAGCAGCTTGATGACGGACAGATACACCGGGGAGCTGTTTTTT.

CDR3 in DNA: TGTGCCAGCAGCTTAGCGCCGAGCCCCCTGGGGCAGTTCTTC. This codes for CASSLAPSPLGQFF. The chain joins TRBV7-9 to TRBJ2-1; D gene unclear. CDR1 is SEHNR, CDR2 FQNEAQ, per germline (reference sequence). Between the trimmed V and J ends, which lost 0 bases and 12 bases, there was a span of 15 bases. The CDR3 is made up of 14 amino acids.

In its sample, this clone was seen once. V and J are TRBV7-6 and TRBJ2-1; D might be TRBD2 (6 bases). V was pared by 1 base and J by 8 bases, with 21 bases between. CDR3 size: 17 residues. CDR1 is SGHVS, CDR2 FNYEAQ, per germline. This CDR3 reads CASSLDGGERGLDEQFF. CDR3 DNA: TGTGCCAGCAGCTTAGACGGGGGAGAGCGTGGTCTAGATGAGCAGTTCTTC.

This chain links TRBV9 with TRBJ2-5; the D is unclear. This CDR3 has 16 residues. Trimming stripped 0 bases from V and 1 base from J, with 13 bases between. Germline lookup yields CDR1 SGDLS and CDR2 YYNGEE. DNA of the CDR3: TGTGCCAGCAGCGTAGCCAGGCCTGGGGTCCAAGAGACCCAGTACTTC. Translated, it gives CASSVARPGVQETQYF.

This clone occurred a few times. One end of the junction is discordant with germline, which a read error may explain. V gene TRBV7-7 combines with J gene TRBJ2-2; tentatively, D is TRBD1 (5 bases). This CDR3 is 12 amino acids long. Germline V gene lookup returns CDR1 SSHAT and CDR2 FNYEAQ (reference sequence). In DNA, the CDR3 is TGTGCTAGCAGCTTAATAGGGGATGAGCTGTTTTTT. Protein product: CASSLIGDELFF.

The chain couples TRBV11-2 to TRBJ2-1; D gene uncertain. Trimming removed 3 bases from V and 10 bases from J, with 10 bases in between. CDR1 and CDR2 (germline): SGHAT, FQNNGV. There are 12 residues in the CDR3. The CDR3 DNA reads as TGTGCCAGCAGCTTCACCAGTGGCGAGCAGTTCTTC. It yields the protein CASSFTSGEQFF.

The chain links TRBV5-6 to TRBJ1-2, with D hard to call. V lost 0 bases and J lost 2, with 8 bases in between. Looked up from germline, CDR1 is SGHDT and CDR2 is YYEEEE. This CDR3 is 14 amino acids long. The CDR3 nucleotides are TGTGCCAGCAGCTTGGGGTTTGGAAACTATGGCTACACCTTC. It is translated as CASSLGFGNYGYTF.

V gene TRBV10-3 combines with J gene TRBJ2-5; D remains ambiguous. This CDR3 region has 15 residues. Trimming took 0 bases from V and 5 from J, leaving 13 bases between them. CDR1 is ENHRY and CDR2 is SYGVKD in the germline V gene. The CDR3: CAISESEFRMETQYF. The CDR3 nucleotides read TGTGCCATCAGTGAGTCAGAATTTCGCATGGAGACCCAGTACTTC.

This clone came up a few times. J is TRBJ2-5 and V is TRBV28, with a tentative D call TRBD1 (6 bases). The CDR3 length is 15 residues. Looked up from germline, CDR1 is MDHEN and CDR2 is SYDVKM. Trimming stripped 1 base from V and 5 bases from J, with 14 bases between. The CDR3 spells CASSLYLTGIETQYF. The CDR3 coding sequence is TGTGCCAGCAGTTTATACCTAACAGGGATCGAGACCCAGTACTTC.

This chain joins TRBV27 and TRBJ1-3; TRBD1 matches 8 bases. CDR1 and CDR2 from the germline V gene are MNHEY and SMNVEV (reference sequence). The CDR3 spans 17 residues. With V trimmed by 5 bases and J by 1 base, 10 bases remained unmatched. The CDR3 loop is CASSSRQGLLSGNTIYF. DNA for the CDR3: TGTGCCAGCAGTAGTAGACAGGGGCTGCTGTCTGGAAACACCATATATTTT.

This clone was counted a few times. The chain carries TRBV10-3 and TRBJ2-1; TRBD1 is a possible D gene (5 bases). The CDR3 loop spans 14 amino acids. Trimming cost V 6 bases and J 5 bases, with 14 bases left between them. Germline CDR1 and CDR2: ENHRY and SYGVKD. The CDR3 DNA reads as TGTGCCATCAGCTCTATGACAGAAAACAATGAGCAGTTCTTC. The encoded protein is CAISSMTENNEQFF.

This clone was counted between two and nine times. CDR3 nucleotide sequence: TGCAGCGTTGAGGGGAGCGGGCGCCCCAGTAAGACCCAGTACTTC. Translation: CSVEGSGRPSKTQYF. This chain uses TRBV29-1 with TRBJ2-5; D is possibly TRBD2 (6 bases). This CDR3 has 15 residues. The germline gives CDR1 SQVTM, CDR2 ANQGSEA. V lost 3 bases to trimming and J lost 6 bases, with 20 bases between them.

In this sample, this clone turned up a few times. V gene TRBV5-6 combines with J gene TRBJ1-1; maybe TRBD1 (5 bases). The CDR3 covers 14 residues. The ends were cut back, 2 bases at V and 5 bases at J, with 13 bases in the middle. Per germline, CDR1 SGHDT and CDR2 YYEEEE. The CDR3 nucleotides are TGTGCCAGCAGCTTTACAGGCCGTTGGACTGAAGCTTTCTTT. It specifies CASSFTGRWTEAFF.

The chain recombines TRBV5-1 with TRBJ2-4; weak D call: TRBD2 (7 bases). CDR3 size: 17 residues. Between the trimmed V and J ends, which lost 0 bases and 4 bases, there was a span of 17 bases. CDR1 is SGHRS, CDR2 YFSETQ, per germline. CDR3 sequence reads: CASSLASEGGGKNIQYF. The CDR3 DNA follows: TGCGCCAGCAGCTTGGCCTCCGAGGGAGGGGGAAAAAACATTCAGTACTTC.

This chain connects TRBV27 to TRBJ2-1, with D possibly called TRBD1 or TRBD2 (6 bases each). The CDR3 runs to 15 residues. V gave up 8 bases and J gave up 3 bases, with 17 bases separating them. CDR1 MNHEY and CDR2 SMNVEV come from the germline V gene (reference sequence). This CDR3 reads CASLRGAGYYNEQFF. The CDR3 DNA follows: TGTGCCAGCCTTAGGGGGGCGGGATACTACAATGAGCAGTTCTTC.

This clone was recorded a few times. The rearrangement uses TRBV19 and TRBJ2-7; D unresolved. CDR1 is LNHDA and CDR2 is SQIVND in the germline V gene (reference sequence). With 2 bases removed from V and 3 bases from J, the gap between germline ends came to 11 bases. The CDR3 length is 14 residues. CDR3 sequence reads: CASSISTSDYEQYF. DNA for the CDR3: TGTGCCAGTAGTATAAGTACTTCAGACTACGAGCAGTACTTC.

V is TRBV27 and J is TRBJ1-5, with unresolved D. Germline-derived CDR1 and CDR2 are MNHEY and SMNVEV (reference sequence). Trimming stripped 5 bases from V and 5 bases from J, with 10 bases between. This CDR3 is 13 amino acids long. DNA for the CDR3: TGTGCCAGCAGTCCGAAGGCGCATCAGCCCCAGCATTTT. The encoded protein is CASSPKAHQPQHF.